This TCR beta chain appears in the sequencing data of a study of Graves' ophthalmopathy and Graves' hyperthyroidism. CDR1 and CDR2 from the germline V gene are MNHEY and SVGAGI. The CDR3 runs to 14 residues. J lost 3 bases, V lost 0 bases, and 2 bases had no gene match. No donor had other autoimmune disease, uncontrolled infection, pregnancy or lactation. Isolation of PBMCs was performed using about 9 ml of fresh peripheral blood. This clonotype was counted at least ten times. Beta-chain TCR CDR3 regions were amplified from RNA transcripts. Scientists carried out first-round RT-PCR using HTBI primers and then a second-round multiplex PCR. MiXCR, run by TCRdb on the multiplex PCR reads, gives a single entry per CDR3 protein. The repertoire includes 400,000 or so distinct CDR3 sequences, roughly a sixth of them detected once, and around 2.4% sits in the top ten.

This clonotype originated in an adult woman with stable Graves' hyperthyroidism. The source material was peripheral blood. This rearrangement joins TRBV6-5 to TRBJ2-7; 7 bases line up with TRBD1. CDR3 DNA: TGTGCCAGCAGTTACTCGAGGGACAGCTACGAGCAGTACTTC. Its protein is CASSYSRDSYEQYF.